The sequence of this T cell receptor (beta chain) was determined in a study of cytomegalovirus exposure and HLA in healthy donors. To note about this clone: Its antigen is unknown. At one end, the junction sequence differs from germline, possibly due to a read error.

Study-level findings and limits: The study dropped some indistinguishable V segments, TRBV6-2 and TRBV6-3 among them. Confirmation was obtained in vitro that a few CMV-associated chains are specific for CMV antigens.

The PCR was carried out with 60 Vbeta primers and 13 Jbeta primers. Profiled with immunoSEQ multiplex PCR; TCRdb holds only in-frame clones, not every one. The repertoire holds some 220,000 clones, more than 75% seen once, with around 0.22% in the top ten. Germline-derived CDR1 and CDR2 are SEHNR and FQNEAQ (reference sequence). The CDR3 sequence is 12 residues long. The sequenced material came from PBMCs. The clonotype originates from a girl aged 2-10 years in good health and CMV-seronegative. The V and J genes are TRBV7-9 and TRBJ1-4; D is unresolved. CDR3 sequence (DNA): TGTTCCAGCAGCCTACGGGATGAAAAACTGTTTTTT. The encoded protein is CSSSLRDEKLFF. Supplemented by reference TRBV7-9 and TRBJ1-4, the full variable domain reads DTGVSQNPRHKITKRGQNVTFRCDPISEHNRLYWYRQTLGQGPEFLTYFQNEAQLEKSRLLSDRFSAERPKGSFSTLEIQRTEQGDSAMYLCSSSLRDEKLFFGSGTQLSVL.